This TCR beta chain emerged from a study of shared clonotypes between healthy human individuals. On this clone itself: No antigen is known for it.

Findings and limits, study-wide: Naive subsets tended to show greater estimated richness than memory subsets.

The CDR3 extends over 14 amino acids. V lost 4 bases and J 5 bases, leaving 11 bases between the germline ends. Germline loops: CDR1 MNHNS, CDR2 SASEGT. TCRdb's copy holds only in-frame clones and misses some; the assay was immunoSEQ multiplex PCR. The table records 1.6 million or so clones, around 95% of them present only once. The chain couples TRBV6-1 to TRBJ2-2; D unclear. The TCR originated in a man aged 30 to 39 in good health. Sequenced material: naive CD4+ T cells sorted from blood. The subset was: CD45RA+ positively selected. The CDR3 nucleotides are TGTGCCAGCAGTGTTGTGGGGTATACCGGGGAGCTGTTTTTT. Translated: CASSVVGYTGELFF.